Listed here are 26 T cell receptor beta chains from one sample, sequenced in a study of shared clonotypes between healthy human individuals. Method: immunoSEQ multiplex PCR; TCRdb's copy keeps in-frame clones and lacks some. This sample has fewer than 650,000 clones, with over 60% found just once. Sequencing was done on a sample of PBMCs. The source of these receptors is a middle-aged woman in good health. Some clones in this sample may be carry-over from other donors' samples.

The V gene is TRBV7-9, the J gene TRBJ2-1; D possibly corresponds to TRBD2 (6 bases). Germline CDR1 is SEHNR and CDR2 is FQNEAQ (reference sequence). The V and J ends lost 3 bases and 8 bases respectively, with 11 bases between them. The CDR3 covers 13 residues. The CDR3 spells CASSLTRDHEQFF. The CDR3, as DNA: TGTGCCAGCAGCTTGACTAGGGACCATGAGCAGTTCTTC.

V is TRBV18 and J is TRBJ1-3; D call uncertain. Between the trimmed V and J ends, which lost 3 bases and 0 bases, there was a span of 12 bases. The CDR3 is 16 amino acids. The germline gives CDR1 KGHSH, CDR2 LQKENI. The chain's CDR3 is CASSPTGRDSGNTIYF. The CDR3 bases are TGTGCCAGCTCACCTACTGGCCGAGACTCTGGAAACACCATATATTTT.

At least ten counts were recorded for this clone. The chain links TRBV10-3 to TRBJ2-4, with D perhaps TRBD2 (5 bases). The V end was cut by 6 bases, the J end by 2 bases, with 20 bases between. Germline V gene sequence: CDR1 ENHRY, CDR2 SYGVKD. The CDR3 is made up of 17 amino acids. The CDR3 sequence is CAISPTSGSGSKNIQYF. As DNA, the CDR3 is TGTGCCATCAGCCCAACATCGGGGAGTGGGTCCAAAAACATTCAGTACTTC.

The chain is built from TRBV28 and TRBJ2-3; D not certain. The germline gives CDR1 MDHEN, CDR2 SYDVKM. V was shortened by 6 bases and J by 6 bases, with 13 bases between the two germline ends. The CDR3 sequence is 13 residues long. CDR3 sequence: CASRDPIVDTQYF. For the CDR3, the DNA is TGTGCCAGCAGAGACCCTATAGTGGATACGCAGTATTTT.

This rearrangement joins TRBV15 to TRBJ1-1; 10 bases align to TRBD1. CDR3 size: 12 residues. V lost 2 bases and J lost 10; bases outside the gene matches: 1. CDR1 is LNHNV, CDR2 YYDKDF, per germline (reference sequence). CDR3 residues: CATSRRTGGAFF. The CDR3 coding sequence is TGTGCCACCAGCAGACGGACAGGGGGAGCTTTCTTT.

The chain has TRBV5-1 and TRBJ1-4; 11 nucleotides agree with TRBD1. The germline V gene encodes CDR1 SGHRS and CDR2 YFSETQ. The CDR3 sequence is 15 residues long. V gave up 6 bases and J gave up 8 bases; unmatched junction bases: 9. CDR3 in DNA: TGCGCCAGCATGGGGACCGGGACAGGGGGAGAAAAACTGTTTTTT. It yields the protein CASMGTGTGGEKLFF.

The chain couples TRBV19 to TRBJ2-3, with a tentative D call TRBD1 (6 bases). The V gene's germline CDR1 is LNHDA and CDR2 SQIVND (reference sequence). V was shortened by 7 bases and J by 4 bases, with 15 bases between the two germline ends. This CDR3 is 14 amino acids long. The CDR3 spells CASMIGGSSDTQYF. Here the CDR3 DNA reads TGTGCCAGTATGATTGGGGGCTCGTCAGATACGCAGTATTTT. The variable domain in full, completed from reference TRBV19 and TRBJ2-3, reads DGGITQSPKYLFRKEGQNVTLSCEQNLNHDAMYWYRQDPGQGLRLIYYSQIVNDFQKGDIAEGYSVSREKKESFPLTVTSAQKNPTAFYLCASMIGGSSDTQYFGPGTRLTVL.

The chain couples TRBV19 to TRBJ2-5, with TRBD2 matching over 7 bases. The J segment lost 1 base and the V segment lost 6 bases, leaving 5 bases of the junction unmatched. This CDR3 spans 14 amino acids. The germline CDR1 and CDR2 sequences are LNHDA and SQIVND (reference sequence). Here the CDR3 reads CASRPREGQETQYF. In nucleotides, the CDR3 is TGTGCCAGTAGACCCAGGGAGGGCCAAGAGACCCAGTACTTC.

The chain links TRBV5-1 to TRBJ1-3; 8 nucleotides agree with TRBD1. Gene TRBJ2-2 matches the end of the DNA better, so the J call may be wrong. CDR1 and CDR2 from the germline V gene are SGHRS and YFSETQ. This CDR3 is 14 amino acids long. The DNA for the CDR3 is TGCGCCAGCAGGGACAGGGTGAACACCGGGGAGCTGTTTTTT. This translates into CASRDRVNTGELFF.

The chain is built from TRBV7-9 and TRBJ2-4; D possibly matches TRBD1 or TRBD2 (5 bases each). Germline CDR1 is SEHNR and CDR2 is FQNEAQ (reference sequence). The CDR3 has 16 amino acids. Trimming stripped 2 bases from V and 3 bases from J, with 14 bases between. The chain's CDR3 is CASSLTGDGDKNIQYF. CDR3 DNA sequence: TGTGCCAGCAGCTTAACCGGGGACGGGGACAAAAACATTCAGTACTTC. Filled out from reference TRBV7-9 and TRBJ2-4, the complete variable domain reads DTGVSQNPRHKITKRGQNVTFRCDPISEHNRLYWYRQTLGQGPEFLTYFQNEAQLEKSRLLSDRFSAERPKGSFSTLEIQRTEQGDSAMYLCASSLTGDGDKNIQYFGAGTRLSVL.

J is TRBJ2-3 and V is TRBV11-3, with 10 positions matching TRBD2. V dropped 5 bases and J dropped 6; count of bases not matched to a gene: 5. Germline V CDR1 and CDR2: SGHNT, YENEEA. This CDR3 is built from 14 residues. DNA for the CDR3: TGTGCCAGCAGCCGTAGCGGGAGGCCGGATACGCAGTATTTT. This codes for CASSRSGRPDTQYF.

This clone was counted a single time. The CDR3 DNA follows: TGTGCCTGGAGTGTAAGGGGGGGACCCTACTATGGCTACACCTTC. It translates to CAWSVRGGPYYGYTF. The genes are TRBV30 and TRBJ1-2; perhaps TRBD1 as D (6 bases). The germline CDR1 and CDR2 sequences are GTSNPN and SVGIG (reference sequence). Deletions cut 0 bases from V and 3 bases from J, with 14 bases between. CDR3 length: 15 amino acids.

The V and J genes are TRBV7-2 and TRBJ1-4; TRBD1 matches at 8 bases. Germline lookup yields CDR1 SGHTA and CDR2 FQGNSA. The CDR3 has 18 residues. The V gene end was trimmed by 2 bases and the J gene end by 4 bases; junction bases not matched to a gene: 12. Here the CDR3 reads CASSLIKPGGGGNEKLFF. CDR3 DNA sequence: TGTGCCAGCAGCTTAATCAAACCAGGGGGCGGGGGTAATGAAAAACTGTTTTTT.

V usage is TRBV10-2 and J usage is TRBJ2-1; 9 nucleotides match TRBD2. The CDR3 runs to 14 residues. From germline, CDR1 is WSHSY and CDR2 SAAADI. Trimming cost V 6 bases and J 7 bases; bases outside gene matches: 7. The chain's CDR3 is CASRLAGVGNEQFF. The CDR3 DNA reads as TGCGCCAGCAGGTTAGCGGGAGTCGGTAATGAGCAGTTCTTC.

The genes are TRBV9 and TRBJ2-7; 9 bases fit TRBD2. The V segment lost 6 bases and the J segment 5 bases; nucleotides outside the gene matches: 9. CDR3 length equals 14 residues. Per the germline V gene, CDR1 is SGDLS and CDR2 is YYNGEE. DNA of the CDR3: TGTGCCAGCAACCCCGGGACTAGCCTCGACGAGCAGTACTTC. It is translated as CASNPGTSLDEQYF.

This chain links TRBV9 with TRBJ2-1; D uncertain. Germline V CDR1 and CDR2: SGDLS, YYNGEE. The CDR3 length is 13 residues. With 0 bases removed from V and 9 bases from J, the gap between germline ends came to 10 bases. The DNA of the CDR3 is TGTGCCAGCAGCGTAGCGATGTTGGGTGAGCAGTTCTTC. Its translation is CASSVAMLGEQFF.

The rearrangement joins TRBV2 to TRBJ2-5, with TRBD2 as a possible D gene (6 bases). Trimming stripped 11 bases from V and 0 bases from J, with 10 bases between. The CDR3 runs 12 residues. The V gene's germline CDR1 is SNHLY and CDR2 FYNNEI. In nucleotides, the CDR3 is TGTGCCGCCCGGGACTACCAAGAGACCCAGTACTTC. Protein: CAARDYQETQYF.

Here the CDR3 DNA reads TGTGCCAGTAGAAGGGACGGCAACTCCTACAATGAGCAGTTCTTC. Its translation is CASRRDGNSYNEQFF. The genes are TRBV19 and TRBJ2-1; D possibly uses TRBD1 or TRBD2 (5 bases each). The CDR3 sequence is 15 residues long. The V end was cut by 6 bases, the J end by 0 bases, with 12 bases between. Germline CDR1 and CDR2: LNHDA and SQIVND (reference sequence).

V usage is TRBV6-5 and J usage is TRBJ1-4; no definite D call. Germline V gives CDR1 MNHEY, CDR2 SVGAGI. This CDR3 comprises 14 residues. Trimming took off 6 bases at V and 6 bases at J, with 14 bases between the two ends. This chain's CDR3 is CASSYGVGDEKLFF. The CDR3 DNA reads TGTGCCAGCAGCTATGGAGTGGGTGATGAAAAACTGTTTTTT.

The CDR3: CASSLGTRSEQYF. CDR3 DNA sequence: TGCGCCAGCAGCTTGGGGACCCGGTCCGAGCAGTACTTC. V gene TRBV5-1 combines with J gene TRBJ2-7; D not certain. CDR1 is SGHRS, CDR2 YFSETQ, per germline. The CDR3 length is 13 residues. V lost 0 bases to trimming and J lost 6 bases, with 10 bases between them.

This chain uses TRBV7-2 with TRBJ2-2; 7 positions agree with TRBD1. CDR1 and CDR2 from the germline V gene are SGHTA and FQGNSA. Trimming cost V 5 bases and J 0 bases; bases outside gene matches: 3. This CDR3 spans 15 amino acids. The CDR3 region has the DNA TGTGCCAGCAGCATTAGGGGGCCGAACACCGGGGAGCTGTTTTTT. Protein product: CASSIRGPNTGELFF.

The V call is TRBV27, the J call TRBJ2-1; 12 nucleotides match TRBD2. The germline V gene has CDR1 MNHEY and CDR2 SMNVEV (reference sequence). V trimming: 4 bases; J trimming: 3 bases; junction bases outside the gene matches: 7. The CDR3 loop spans 17 amino acids. This CDR3 is CASSSPGLAGNYNEQFF. The CDR3 bases are TGTGCCAGCAGTTCCCCGGGACTAGCGGGTAACTACAATGAGCAGTTCTTC.

The gene calls are TRBV10-2 and TRBJ1-1, with TRBD1 matching 10 bases. The CDR3 has 13 amino acids. The V gene's germline CDR1 is WSHSY and CDR2 SAAADI. Trimming at V came to 7 bases and at J to 3 bases, leaving 2 bases not matched to a gene. CDR3 coding DNA: TGCGCCAGCAAGGACAGGGGGGACACTGAAGCTTTCTTT. Its translation: CASKDRGDTEAFF.

J is TRBJ2-3 and V is TRBV5-1; the match to TRBD2 covers 11 bases. The CDR3 contains 17 residues. Germline V CDR1 and CDR2: SGHRS, YFSETQ. Trimming cost V 4 bases and J 8 bases; bases outside gene matches: 15. CDR3 DNA: TGCGCCAGCAGCCCCGGGACTAGCGGCCCTGGTCAGGGTACGCAGTATTTT. This sequence encodes CASSPGTSGPGQGTQYF.

This clone was seen only a few times. V and J are TRBV4-2 and TRBJ2-7, with a possible D match to TRBD2 (5 bases). This CDR3 is built from 15 residues. The V gene's germline CDR1 is LGHNA and CDR2 YNFKEQ. Deletions cut 0 bases from V and 10 bases from J, with 19 bases between. In nucleotides, the CDR3 is TGTGCCAGCAGCCAAGAGCGGGCAGGCGGTTGGTCTCAGTACTTC. Amino acids: CASSQERAGGWSQYF.

This clone was counted a few times. The chain carries TRBV6-6 and TRBJ1-1; D is undetermined. The ends were cut back, 4 bases at V and 2 bases at J, with 8 bases in the middle. The CDR3 runs to 13 residues. Germline-derived CDR1 and CDR2 are MNHNY and SVGAGI (reference sequence). This CDR3 is CASSWGANTEAFF. Here the CDR3 DNA reads TGTGCCAGCAGTTGGGGAGCTAACACTGAAGCTTTCTTT.